This T cell receptor (beta chain) was recorded in a study of blood T cell repertoires in COVID-19. For the study at large: COVID-19 samples, acute and convalescent, were from the United States, Italy and Spain.

The germline V gene encodes CDR1 SGHAT and CDR2 FQNNGV. J lost 4 bases, V lost 5 bases, and 7 bases had no gene match. This CDR3 region has 15 residues. Original processing notes: Reference gene primers were amplified, and this amplification served to estimate nucleated cell counts. Measured with immunoSEQ multiplex PCR; TCRdb has only the in-frame clones, and not every one. V, J and clone size are those of that table, while D and trimming were read from the DNA. This sample has approximately 90,000 clones, with over 70% found just once. V and J are TRBV11-2 and TRBJ2-7, with 11 bases matching TRBD2. This TCR came from a man in his fifties or sixties with acute or convalescent COVID-19. The source material was peripheral blood. In nucleotides, the CDR3 is TGTGCCAGCAGCCTTCCGGGACTAGCGGTGTACGAGCAGTACTTC. It is translated as CASSLPGLAVYEQYF.